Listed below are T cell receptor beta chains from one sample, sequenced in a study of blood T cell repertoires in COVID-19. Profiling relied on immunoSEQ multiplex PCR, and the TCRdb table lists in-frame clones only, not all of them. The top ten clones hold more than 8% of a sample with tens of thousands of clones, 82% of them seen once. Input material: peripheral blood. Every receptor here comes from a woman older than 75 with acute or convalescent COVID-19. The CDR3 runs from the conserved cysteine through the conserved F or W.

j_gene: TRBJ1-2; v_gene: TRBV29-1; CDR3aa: CSAVHASYGYTF
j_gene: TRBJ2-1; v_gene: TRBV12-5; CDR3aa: CASGLVLAGEQFF
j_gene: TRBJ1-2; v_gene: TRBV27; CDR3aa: CASSTTGAPGYGYTF
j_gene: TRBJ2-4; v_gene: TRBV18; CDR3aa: CASSQQGYIQYF
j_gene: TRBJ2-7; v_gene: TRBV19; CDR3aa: CASSQGLAVAEQYF
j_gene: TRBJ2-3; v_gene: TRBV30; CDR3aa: CAWSVLIKDTQYF
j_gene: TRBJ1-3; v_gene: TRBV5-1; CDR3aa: CASSLGGQEAIYF
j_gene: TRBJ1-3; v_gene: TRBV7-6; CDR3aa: CASSEPTGFGAGNTIYF
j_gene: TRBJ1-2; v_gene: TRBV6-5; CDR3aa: CASRDPAGGYGYTF
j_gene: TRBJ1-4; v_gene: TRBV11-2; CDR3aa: CASSLSGQGNEKLFF
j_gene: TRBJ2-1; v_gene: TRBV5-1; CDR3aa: CASSPSDRRYNEQFF
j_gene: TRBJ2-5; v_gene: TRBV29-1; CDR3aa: CSVLTSYGETQYF
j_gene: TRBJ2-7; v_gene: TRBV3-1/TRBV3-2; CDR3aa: CASSGGVTHEQYF
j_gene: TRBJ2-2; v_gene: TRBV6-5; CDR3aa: CASSRGTGELFF
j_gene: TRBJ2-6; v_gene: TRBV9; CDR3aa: CASSPSQGLDTGANVLTF
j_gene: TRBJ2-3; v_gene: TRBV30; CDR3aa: CAIVGLAGGTDTQYF
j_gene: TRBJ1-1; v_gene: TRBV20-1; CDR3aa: CSARGSTEAFF
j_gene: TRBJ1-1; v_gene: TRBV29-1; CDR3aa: CSVEDLREGAEAFF
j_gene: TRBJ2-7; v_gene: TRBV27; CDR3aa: CASSHRQGSYEQYF
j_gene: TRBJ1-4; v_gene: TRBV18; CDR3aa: CASRPGTGGNEKLFF
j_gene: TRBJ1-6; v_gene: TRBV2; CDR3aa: CASPASGQGVYSPLHF
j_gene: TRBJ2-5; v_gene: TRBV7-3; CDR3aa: CASSLSGRAAETQYF
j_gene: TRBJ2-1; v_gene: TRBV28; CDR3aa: CASSSPRGGASDEQFF
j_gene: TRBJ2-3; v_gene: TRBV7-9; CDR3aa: CASSLRSSNTDTQYF
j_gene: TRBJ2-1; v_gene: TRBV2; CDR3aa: CASQRLAGGFSVQFF
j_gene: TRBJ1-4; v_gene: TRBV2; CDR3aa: CASTADRGVEKLFF
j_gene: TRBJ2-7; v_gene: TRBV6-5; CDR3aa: CASSAGQGTTNF
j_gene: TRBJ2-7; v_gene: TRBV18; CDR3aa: CASSPVTGSAEQYF
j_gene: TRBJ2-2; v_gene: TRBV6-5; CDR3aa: CASSYRRPRGIGELFF
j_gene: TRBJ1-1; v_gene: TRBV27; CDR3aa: CASSTTPTGNTEAFF
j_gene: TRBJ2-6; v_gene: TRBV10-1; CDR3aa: CASSQGSGANVLTF
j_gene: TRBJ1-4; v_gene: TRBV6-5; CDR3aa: CASTIRRGGEKLFF
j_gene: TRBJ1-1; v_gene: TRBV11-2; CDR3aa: CASSQNRGGQNTEAFF